Listed here is a single TCR beta chain. Antigen specificity is unknown. Germline values: CDR1 SGHVS, CDR2 FNYEAQ. V was pared by 4 bases and J by 6 bases, with 12 bases between. This CDR3 has 14 residues. CD45RO-negative cells were positively selected for CCR7, leaving out terminally differentiated effector memory CD45RA+ cells. The data were taken from a study of shared clonotypes between healthy human individuals. General study points: When naive CD4 clonotypes were compared across a few donors, 4% to 6.5% were shared. Among the subsets, naive ones generally showed larger estimated richness than memory ones.

Measured with immunoSEQ multiplex PCR; TCRdb has only the in-frame clones, and not every one. There are approximately 2,200,000 clones in the sample; roughly 91% occur only once, and more than 1.5% lies in the top ten. The chain combines TRBV7-6 with TRBJ2-2; D is perhaps TRBD1 (6 bases). The sequence derives from a man aged 18 to 30 in good health. Some clones in this sample may be carry-over from other donors' samples. The sample taken for sequencing was naive CD8+ T cells from PBMCs. CDR3 region: CASSSGVYPGELFF. Here the CDR3 DNA reads TGTGCCAGCAGCTCAGGGGTGTATCCCGGGGAGCTGTTTTTT. Looking up the rest from reference TRBV7-6 and TRBJ2-2 gives the full variable domain: GAGVSQSPRYKVTKRGQDVALRCDPISGHVSLYWYRQALGQGPEFLTYFNYEAQQDKSGLPNDRFSAERPEGSISTLTIQRTEQRDSAMYRCASSSGVYPGELFFGEGSRLTVL.